This T cell receptor (beta chain) emerged from a study of OX40 agonist ivuxolimab in advanced cancers. Assay: immunoSEQ multiplex PCR; the TCRdb copy retains only in-frame clones and omits some. The sample shows 7,500 to 8,500 clones, over 75% of them seen only once. Trimming cost V 3 bases and J 0 bases, with 5 bases left between them. From germline, CDR1 is ENHRY and CDR2 SYGVKD. The length of the CDR3 is 13 residues. This clone turned up a few times. Sequences were derived from CD4+ or CD8+ T cells sorted from blood, sampled in a trial of the OX40 agonist ivuxolimab. This chain connects TRBV10-3 to TRBJ1-1; D not certain. This sequence originates from an adult with an advanced solid tumor such as melanoma, head and neck, liver or kidney cancer. This CDR3 is CAISDTMNTEAFF. CDR3 in DNA: TGTGCCATCAGTGATACCATGAACACTGAAGCTTTCTTT.